Listed below are T cell receptor beta chains from one sample, sequenced in a study of blood T cell repertoires in COVID-19. TCRdb keeps only in-frame clones here, not all; method: immunoSEQ multiplex PCR. The sample includes tens of thousands of clones, just over 85% seen only once; the top ten take 22%. The source material was peripheral blood. The receptor source for this set is a woman at least 80 years old in a cohort sampled during active or convalescent COVID-19. Each CDR3 is given with its conserved first and last residue. D genes are given only for firm matches. Some rows have no size entry. The others give once, few or many, or a class for an expanded clone.

clone_size d_call j_call v_call cdr3_aa cdr3_nt
- - TRBJ1-1 TRBV5-5 CASSFENSLNTEAFF TGTGCCAGCAGCTTTGAAAACAGCTTGAACACTGAAGCTTTCTTT
- TRBD2 TRBJ2-7 TRBV5-6 CASSSLLAGGINEQYF TGTGCCAGCAGCTCCCTACTAGCGGGAGGGATCAACGAGCAGTACTTC
- - TRBJ1-1 TRBV7-9 CASSLATVLNTEAFF TGTGCCAGCAGCTTAGCGACAGTCTTGAACACTGAAGCTTTCTTT
- - TRBJ2-3 TRBV23-1 CASSQKRQPDTQYF TGCGCCAGCAGTCAAAAGAGGCAGCCAGATACGCAGTATTTT
- - TRBJ2-2 TRBV9 CASSAIPEPGELFF TGTGCCAGCAGCGCGATACCTGAGCCCGGGGAGCTGTTTTTT
- TRBD1 TRBJ1-1 TRBV11-2 CASSPTTGRNTEAFF TGTGCCAGCAGCCCGACGACAGGGAGGAACACTGAAGCTTTCTTT
- TRBD1 TRBJ1-2 TRBV5-1 CASSPAGDRGLVGYTF TGCGCCAGCAGCCCCGCCGGTGACAGGGGGCTTGTTGGCTACACCTTC
once TRBD1 TRBJ1-2 TRBV24-1 CATSDLRQGNGYTF TGTGCCACCAGTGATTTGAGACAGGGCAATGGCTACACCTTC
- - TRBJ2-1 TRBV5-4 CASSLERAYNEQFF TGTGCCAGCAGCTTGGAGCGCGCCTACAATGAGCAGTTCTTC
once - TRBJ2-7 TRBV3-1/TRBV3-2 CASSQGSYEQYF TGTGCCAGCAGCCAAGGTAGCTACGAGCAGTACTTC
- TRBD2 TRBJ2-3 TRBV9 CASSVETSGFSSTDTQYF TGTGCCAGCAGCGTCGAGACTAGCGGTTTCTCTAGCACAGATACGCAGTATTTT
- - TRBJ2-5 TRBV18 CASSPIPPTDQETQYF TGTGCCAGCTCACCGATCCCCCCTACCGATCAAGAGACCCAGTACTTC
- TRBD1 TRBJ1-4 TRBV5-1 CASRWTGRGEKLFF TGCGCCAGCAGATGGACAGGGCGGGGTGAAAAACTGTTTTTT
- TRBD2 TRBJ2-2 TRBV6-2/TRBV6-3 CASSYTPTSVNTGELFF TGTGCCAGCAGTTACACCCCGACTAGCGTAAACACCGGGGAGCTGTTTTTT
- - TRBJ1-1 TRBV9 CASSVVGAQGTEAFF TGTGCCAGCAGCGTAGTAGGGGCCCAGGGAACTGAAGCTTTCTTT
- TRBD1 TRBJ1-2 TRBV11-2 CASSPDRANYGYTF TGTGCCAGCAGCCCGGACAGGGCTAACTATGGCTACACCTTC
- TRBD2 TRBJ2-1 TRBV12-3/TRBV12-4 CASRGTSAQFF TGTGCCAGCAGAGGGACTAGTGCGCAGTTCTTC
- - TRBJ2-5 TRBV25-1 CASSGQPQETQYF TGTGCCAGCAGTGGACAGCCCCAAGAGACCCAGTACTTC
once - TRBJ1-1 TRBV4-1 CASSQQGRDNTEAFF TGCGCCAGCAGCCAACAGGGGAGGGACAACACTGAAGCTTTCTTT
few - TRBJ2-2 TRBV10-3 CAISEGLNTGELFF TGTGCCATCAGTGAGGGACTGAACACCGGGGAGCTGTTTTTT
once - TRBJ2-2 TRBV6-6 CASSSVITTGELFF TGTGCCAGCAGTTCCGTGATTACTACCGGGGAGCTGTTTTTT
- - TRBJ1-3 TRBV3-1/TRBV3-2 CASSQISTGGNTIYF TGTGCCAGCAGCCAGATCTCAACGGGGGGAAACACCATATATTTT
once TRBD1 TRBJ1-2 TRBV3-1/TRBV3-2 CASSHSTGGFYGYTF TGTGCCAGCAGCCACAGTACAGGGGGATTCTATGGCTACACCTTC
once TRBD1 TRBJ1-2 TRBV7-8 CASSWRTGGNYGYTF TGTGCCAGCAGCTGGAGGACAGGGGGTAACTATGGCTACACCTTC